The 12 T cell receptor beta chains presented below share a single source sample, sequenced in a study of T cells in Graves' hyperthyroidism and ophthalmopathy (dated by TCRdb to about 2019). The method was multiplex PCR. Sequencing used an Illumina HiSeq 2000. Amplification of TCR beta CDR3 regions was carried out from RNA transcripts. The TCR CDR3 was subjected to a first round of RT-PCR using the HTBI primer set and the Qiagen OneStep RT-PCR kit. TCRdb's own reprocessing of the public reads used fastp at Q25 and MiXCR and kept productive beta chains. Identical CDR3 protein sequences are pooled into one entry, listed with their most common genes and DNA. This sample has 500,000 or so distinct CDR3 sequences in its table, and 17% of those were observed once. Clones ranked in the top ten supply 17% of the sample. The specimen sequenced was blood. All receptors come from a woman between 18 and 30 years old with Graves' ophthalmopathy.

This clonotype turned up a few times. CDR3 sequence (DNA): TGTGCCAGCAGCCCCCAAAAGGGCAGCGTGAGGGAGACCCAGTACTTC. Its protein is CASSPQKGSVRETQYF. This chain links TRBV7-3 with TRBJ2-5, with D unresolved. V gave up 5 bases and J gave up 5 bases, with 21 bases separating them. The germline V gene encodes CDR1 SGHTA and CDR2 FQGTGA. This CDR3 region has 16 residues.

As for this clonotype: A much larger clone differs by one base, so this may be a read error. The V and J genes are TRBV24-1 and TRBJ2-3; D may correspond to TRBD1 or TRBD2 (7 bases each). The CDR3 runs to 17 residues. Trimming stripped 0 bases from V and 4 bases from J, with 16 bases between. Germline V gene sequence: CDR1 KGHDR, CDR2 SFDVKD. CDR3 residues: CATSDLPSGGGPDTQYF. The CDR3 bases are TGTGCCACCAGTGATTTGCCATCAGGGGGGGGCCCAGATACGCAGTATTTT.

This clonotype came up many times. CDR3 residues: CASSLAEQSSGTDTQYF. The CDR3, as DNA: TGTGCCAGCAGCTTAGCGGAACAGTCATCTGGCACAGATACGCAGTATTTT. The chain employs TRBV7-9 and TRBJ2-3; D is unclear. The V gene's germline CDR1 is SEHNR and CDR2 FQNEAQ (reference sequence). With 0 bases removed from V and 1 base from J, the gap between germline ends came to 14 bases. The CDR3 runs 17 residues.

This clonotype was counted ten times or more. The V and J genes are TRBV5-8 and TRBJ1-1; D gene ambiguous. The V and J ends lost 0 bases and 0 bases respectively, with 9 bases between them. This CDR3 region has 15 residues. Germline values: CDR1 SGHTS, CDR2 YDEGEE. The CDR3 region has the DNA TGTGCCAGCAGCTTGGGTGGGGAGCTGAACACTGAAGCTTTCTTT. This translates into CASSLGGELNTEAFF.

The V gene is TRBV6-2 or TRBV6-3, the J gene TRBJ1-1, with D maybe TRBD1 (6 bases). CDR1 is MNHEY and CDR2 is SVGEGT in the germline V gene. The CDR3 spans 17 residues. Between the trimmed V and J ends, which lost 4 bases and 4 bases, there was a span of 22 bases. The CDR3 sequence: CASSFVPMRTRGTEAFF. In DNA form, the CDR3 reads TGTGCCAGCAGTTTCGTCCCGATGCGCACCAGGGGCACTGAAGCTTTCTTT.

To note about this clonotype: Given a much more abundant clone one base away, this may be a read error. The genes are TRBV28 and TRBJ2-4; possible D gene TRBD2, 6 bases. The CDR3 loop spans 15 amino acids. Trimming shortened V by 5 bases and J by 8 bases, and 19 bases separated the two germline ends. CDR1 and CDR2 from the germline V gene are MDHEN and SYDVKM. CDR3 coding DNA: TGTGCCAGCAGTCACAAGCCCGGACCGGGGGACATTCAGTACTTC. It encodes CASSHKPGPGDIQYF.

This clonotype has only a few counts. V is TRBV7-9 and J is TRBJ2-7; no clear D gene. From germline, CDR1 is SEHNR and CDR2 FQNEAQ (reference sequence). CDR3 size: 13 residues. Trimming cost V 1 base and J 5 bases, with 9 bases left between them. CDR3 residues: CASSLEGVNEQYF. The DNA of the CDR3 is TGTGCCAGCAGCTTAGAAGGAGTCAACGAGCAGTACTTC. Together with reference TRBV7-9 and TRBJ2-7, the CDR3 gives the full variable domain: DTGVSQNPRHKITKRGQNVTFRCDPISEHNRLYWYRQTLGQGPEFLTYFQNEAQLEKSRLLSDRFSAERPKGSFSTLEIQRTEQGDSAMYLCASSLEGVNEQYFGPGTRLTVT.

The rearrangement joins TRBV12-3 or TRBV12-4 to TRBJ1-2, with 7 bases matching TRBD1. Losses at the gene ends were 6 bases for V and 0 bases for J; bases not matched to a gene: 7. CDR3 length: 15 residues. The CDR3 bases are TGTGCCAGCAGCCGTGGACAGGCGTCTAACTATGGCTACACCTTC. Translated: CASSRGQASNYGYTF.

In this sample, this clonotype turned up many times. The V gene is TRBV12-3 or TRBV12-4, the J gene TRBJ2-1, with 8 bases identical to TRBD2. The V gene end was trimmed by 0 bases and the J gene end by 1 base; junction bases not matched to a gene: 5. This CDR3 comprises 17 residues. The CDR3 region has the DNA TGTGCCAGCAGTTTAGCAGGACTAGCTTTATCCTACAATGAGCAGTTCTTC. Translated, it gives CASSLAGLALSYNEQFF.

V and J are TRBV9 and TRBJ1-1; TRBD1 matches 7 bases. J gave up 1 base and V 2 bases, and 2 bases lay outside the gene matches. CDR3 size: 14 residues. Germline V gene data show CDR1 as SGDLS and CDR2 as YYNGEE. This CDR3 is CASSVQGENTEAFF. The DNA of the CDR3 is TGTGCCAGCAGCGTTCAGGGGGAGAACACTGAAGCTTTCTTT.

The chain couples TRBV4-2 to TRBJ1-1; no definite D call. Looked up from germline, CDR1 is LGHNA and CDR2 is YNFKEQ. Trimming pared 4 bases from V and 2 bases from J, leaving 14 bases between. This CDR3 spans 15 amino acids. The DNA of the CDR3 is TGTGCCAGCAGCCCCCTTGGCGCAGATAACACTGAAGCTTTCTTT. This codes for CASSPLGADNTEAFF.

This clonotype came up many times. The V gene is TRBV28, the J gene TRBJ2-3; D possibly corresponds to TRBD2 (5 bases). The germline V and J ends were trimmed by 4 bases and 10 bases, with 12 bases remaining between them. The CDR3 length is 12 residues. Germline V gene lookup returns CDR1 MDHEN and CDR2 SYDVKM. CDR3 loop: CASSSRTWSQYF. Here the CDR3 DNA reads TGTGCCAGCAGTTCCCGGACTTGGTCGCAGTATTTT.